Shown below are 6 T cell receptor beta chains from a single sample sequenced in a study of blood T cells in healthy people across ages. Alongside a J-beta primer mix, a sample-barcoded 5' primer served in a second PCR lasting about 7 to 11 cycles. TCRdb re-called the 5' RACE reads with MiXCR, one entry per CDR3 protein. The sample lists roughly 900,000 distinct CDR3 sequences, 25% to 35% seen once, with 15% to 20% in the top ten. Source material: blood. The origin of the receptors is an elderly woman in good health.

This clonotype occurred many times. The V and J genes are TRBV7-2 and TRBJ2-5, with D possibly matching TRBD1 (6 bases). V lost 4 bases and J lost 2, with 17 bases in between. The CDR3 has 16 amino acids. Germline assignment: CDR1 SGHTA and CDR2 FQGNSA. DNA of the CDR3: TGTGCCAGCAGCTGGTCCCCAGGGGTCAGGCAAGAGACCCAGTACTTC. This sequence encodes CASSWSPGVRQETQYF.

This clonotype was observed a handful of times. This may stem from a read error, because a much larger clone lies one nucleotide away. The chain links TRBV4-2 to TRBJ2-1, with 10 bases matching TRBD2. The J call is in doubt because the DNA end fits TRBJ2-7 better. The length of the CDR3 is 18 residues. Germline V gene data show CDR1 as LGHNA and CDR2 as YNFKEQ. Here the CDR3 DNA reads TGTGCCAGCAGCCAAGATTTGAGCGGGGGGGCATCCTACAATGAGCAGTACTTC. This gives the protein CASSQDLSGGASYNEQYF.

The rearrangement uses TRBV7-9 and TRBJ1-1, with TRBD1 identical over 7 bases. V was clipped by 11 bases and J by 2 bases; unmatched bases: 5. Germline values: CDR1 SEHNR, CDR2 FQNEAQ (reference sequence). The CDR3 runs 12 residues. Here the CDR3 DNA reads TGTGCCGCGGGACAGTTTAACACTGAAGCTTTCTTT. It translates to CAAGQFNTEAFF.

In its sample, this clonotype was seen many times. The chain uses TRBV20-1 and TRBJ2-5; D gene uncertain. The V end lost 7 bases, the J end lost 2 bases, and 11 bases lay between the germline ends. Germline-derived CDR1 and CDR2 are DFQATT and SNEGSKA (reference sequence). The CDR3 has 12 residues. The CDR3, as DNA: TGCAGTGTCAGAGGCACGCAAGAGACCCAGTACTTC. Translation gives CSVRGTQETQYF.

This clonotype was seen repeatedly, ten times or more. The J gene is TRBJ1-2, the V gene TRBV7-2; a possible D gene is TRBD1 (5 bases). V dropped 5 bases and J dropped 4 bases, with 14 bases sitting between them. The CDR3 is made up of 14 amino acids. Germline CDR1 reads SGHTA; CDR2 reads FQGNSA. The chain's CDR3 is CASSTLGVSYGYTF. The CDR3 nucleotides are TGTGCCAGCAGCACTCTAGGGGTCAGCTATGGCTACACCTTC.

Regarding this clonotype: A single base separates this from a much larger clone, so it may be a read error. The gene calls are TRBV24-1 and TRBJ2-5; TRBD2 agrees at 13 bases. With 5 bases clipped from V and 5 bases from J, the junction kept 7 bases outside the gene matches. This CDR3 has 16 amino acids. Per germline, CDR1 KGHDR and CDR2 SFDVKD. CDR3 region: CATSATSGGAGETQYF. The CDR3 DNA follows: TGTGCCACCAGTGCTACTAGCGGGGGGGCAGGGGAGACCCAGTACTTC.